The entry below describes one T cell receptor beta chain. The antigen remains unidentified. MiXCR, applied by TCRdb to the reads, yields one record per CDR3 protein. The sample has about 830,000 distinct CDR3 sequences, approximately 29% seen once. This specimen belongs to a study of T cell repertoires in cytomegalovirus infection. Study as a whole: Used in the study were CMV epitopes, some recently identified and HLA-C-restricted, others well-studied and HLA-B-restricted. Public TCR beta signatures indicated both CMV infection and matching HLA type.

Germline lookup yields CDR1 DFQATT and CDR2 SNEGSKA (reference sequence). V was clipped by 0 bases and J by 0 bases, with 7 bases between them. CDR3 size: 14 residues. This chain uses TRBV20-1 with TRBJ2-3; D gene unclear. The specimen comprised cultured CD8+ T cells from PBMCs, sampled from culture after CMV antigen stimulation. This clonotype originated in a human donor in good health (CMV status not recorded). Some clones in this sample may be carry-over from other donors' samples. Written as DNA, the CDR3 is TGCAGTGCTAGAGAGGCCAGAAGCACAGATACGCAGTATTTT. It codes for CSAREARSTDTQYF.